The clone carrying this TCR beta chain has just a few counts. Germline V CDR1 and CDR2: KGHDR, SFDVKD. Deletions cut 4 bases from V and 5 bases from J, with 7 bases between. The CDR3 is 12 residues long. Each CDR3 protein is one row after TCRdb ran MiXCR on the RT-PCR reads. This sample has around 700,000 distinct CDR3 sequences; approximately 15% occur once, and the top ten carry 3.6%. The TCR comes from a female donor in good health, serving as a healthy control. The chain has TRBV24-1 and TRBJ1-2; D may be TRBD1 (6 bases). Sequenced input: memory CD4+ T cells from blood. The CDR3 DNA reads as TGTGCCACCAGTGACCAGGGGTATGGCTACACCTTC. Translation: CATSDQGYGYTF.